This T cell receptor beta chain is drawn from a study of Ad26.COV2.S vaccination and SARS-CoV-2 variants. Findings and limits, study-wide: Recipients given vaccine exceeded placebo recipients in spike-specific TCR breadth. Measurements of TCR breadth and depth may have given underestimates of the total T cell responses. Vaccine recipients and placebo recipients showed similar non-spike TCR breadth. Responses of spike-specific T cells (both CD8+ and CD4+) reportedly showed substantial breadth after vaccination.

As regards this clone: The antigen remains unidentified.

Libraries were prepared by immunoSEQ multiplex PCR; TCRdb keeps only in-frame clonotypes and omits some of them. The table records around 340,000 clones, approximately 90% of them present only once. Specified treatment: about 20 received Ad26.COV2.S at low or high dose, single or two shots; about 5 received placebo; per-sample allocation not given. Samples analyzed were those drawn on day 63 after the first vaccine or placebo injection. V was trimmed by 0 bases and J by 0 bases, leaving 11 bases between them. The CDR3 is 16 residues long. Per the germline V gene, CDR1 is PRHDT and CDR2 is FYEKMQ (reference sequence).

The chain has TRBV13 and TRBJ1-1; no definite D call. The source of this sequence is a person aged 18 to 65 who received the Ad26.COV2.S COVID-19 vaccine or a placebo. The sequencing used peripheral blood, collected in a trial of Ad26.COV2.S vaccine versus placebo. The CDR3 DNA reads TGTGCCAGCAGCTTAGGTTATGGGGAGATGAACACTGAAGCTTTCTTT. This encodes CASSLGYGEMNTEAFF.